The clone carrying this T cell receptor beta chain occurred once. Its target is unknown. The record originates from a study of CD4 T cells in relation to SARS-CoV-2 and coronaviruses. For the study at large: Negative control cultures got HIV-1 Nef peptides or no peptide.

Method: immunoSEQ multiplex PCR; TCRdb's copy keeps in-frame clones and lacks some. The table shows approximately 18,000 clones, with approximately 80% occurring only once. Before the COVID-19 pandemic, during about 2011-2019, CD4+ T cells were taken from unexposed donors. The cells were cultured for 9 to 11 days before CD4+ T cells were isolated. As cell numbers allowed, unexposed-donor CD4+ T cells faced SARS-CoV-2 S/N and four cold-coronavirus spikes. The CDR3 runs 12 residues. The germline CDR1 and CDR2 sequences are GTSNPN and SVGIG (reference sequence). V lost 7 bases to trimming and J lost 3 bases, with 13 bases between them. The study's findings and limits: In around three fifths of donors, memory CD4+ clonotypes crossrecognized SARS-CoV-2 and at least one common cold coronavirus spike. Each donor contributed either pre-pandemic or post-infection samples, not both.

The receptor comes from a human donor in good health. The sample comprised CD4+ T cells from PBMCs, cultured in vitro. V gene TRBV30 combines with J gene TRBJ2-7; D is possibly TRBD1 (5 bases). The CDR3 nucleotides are TGTGCCTTGGATGACAGAAACTACGAGCAGTACTTC. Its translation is CALDDRNYEQYF.